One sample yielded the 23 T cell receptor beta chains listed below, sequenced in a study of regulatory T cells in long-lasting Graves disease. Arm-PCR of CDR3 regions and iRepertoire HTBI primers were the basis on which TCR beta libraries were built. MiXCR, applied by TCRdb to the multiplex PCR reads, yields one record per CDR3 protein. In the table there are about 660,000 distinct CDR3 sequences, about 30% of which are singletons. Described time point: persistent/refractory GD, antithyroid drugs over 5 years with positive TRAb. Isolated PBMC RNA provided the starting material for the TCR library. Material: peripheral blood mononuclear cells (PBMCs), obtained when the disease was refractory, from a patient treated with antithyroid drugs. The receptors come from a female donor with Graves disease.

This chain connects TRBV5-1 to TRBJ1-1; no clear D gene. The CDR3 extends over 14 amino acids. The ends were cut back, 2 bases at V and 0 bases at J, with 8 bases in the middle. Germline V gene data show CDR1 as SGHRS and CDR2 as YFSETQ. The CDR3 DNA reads TGCGCCAGCAGCTTAATCGCCCTGAACACTGAAGCTTTCTTT. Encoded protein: CASSLIALNTEAFF.

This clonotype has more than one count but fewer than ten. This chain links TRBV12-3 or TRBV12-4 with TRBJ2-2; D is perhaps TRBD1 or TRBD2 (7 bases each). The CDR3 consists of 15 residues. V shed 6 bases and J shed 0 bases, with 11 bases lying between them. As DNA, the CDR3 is TGTGCCAGCAGAGCGGGACAGCCGAACACCGGGGAGCTGTTTTTT. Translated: CASRAGQPNTGELFF.

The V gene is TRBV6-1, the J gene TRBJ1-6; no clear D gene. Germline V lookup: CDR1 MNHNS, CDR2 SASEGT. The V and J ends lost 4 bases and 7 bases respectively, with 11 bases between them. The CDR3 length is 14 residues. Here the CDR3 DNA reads TGTGCCAGCAGTGCCGGACGGCTAAATTCACCCCTCCACTTT. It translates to CASSAGRLNSPLHF.

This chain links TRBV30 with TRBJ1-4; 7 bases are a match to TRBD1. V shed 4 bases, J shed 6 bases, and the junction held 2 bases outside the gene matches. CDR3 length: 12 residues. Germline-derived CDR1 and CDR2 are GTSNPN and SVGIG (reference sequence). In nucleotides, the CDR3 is TGTGCCTGGAACAGGGGCGATGAAAAACTGTTTTTT. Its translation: CAWNRGDEKLFF.

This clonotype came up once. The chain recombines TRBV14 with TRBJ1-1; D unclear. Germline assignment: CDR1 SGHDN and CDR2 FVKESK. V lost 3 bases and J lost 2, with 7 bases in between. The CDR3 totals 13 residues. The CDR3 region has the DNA TGTGCCAGCAGCCATGGACCAAACACTGAAGCTTTCTTT. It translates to CASSHGPNTEAFF.

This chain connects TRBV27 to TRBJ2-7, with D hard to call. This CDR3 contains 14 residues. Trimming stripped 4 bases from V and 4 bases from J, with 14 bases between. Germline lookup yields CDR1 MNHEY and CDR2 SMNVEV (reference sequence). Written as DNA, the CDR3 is TGTGCCAGCAGTTCCCGTATTATGGGTTACGAGCAGTACTTC. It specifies CASSSRIMGYEQYF.

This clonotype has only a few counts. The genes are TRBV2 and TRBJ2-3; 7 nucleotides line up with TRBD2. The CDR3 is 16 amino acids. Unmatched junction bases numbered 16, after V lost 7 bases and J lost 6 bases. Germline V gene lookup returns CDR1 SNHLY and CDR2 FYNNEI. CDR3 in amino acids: CASTSGWGLTHDTQYF. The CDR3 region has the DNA TGTGCCAGCACTTCCGGGTGGGGACTAACCCACGATACGCAGTATTTT.

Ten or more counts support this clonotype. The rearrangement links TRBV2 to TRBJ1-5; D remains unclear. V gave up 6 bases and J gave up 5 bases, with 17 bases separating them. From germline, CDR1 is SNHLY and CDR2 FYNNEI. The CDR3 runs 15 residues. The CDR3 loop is CASRGWIVTDQPQHF. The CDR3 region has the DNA TGTGCCAGCAGGGGCTGGATTGTTACAGATCAGCCCCAGCATTTT. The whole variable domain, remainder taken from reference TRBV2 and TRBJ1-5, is EPEVTQTPSHQVTQMGQEVILRCVPISNHLYFYWYRQILGQKVEFLVSFYNNEISEKSEIFDDQFSVERPDGSNFTLKIRSTKLEDSAMYFCASRGWIVTDQPQHFGDGTRLSIL.

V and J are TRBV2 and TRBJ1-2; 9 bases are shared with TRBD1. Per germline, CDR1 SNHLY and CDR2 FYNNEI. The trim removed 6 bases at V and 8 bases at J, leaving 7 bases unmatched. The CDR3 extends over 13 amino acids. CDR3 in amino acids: CASSAGQGVGYTF. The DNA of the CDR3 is TGTGCCAGCAGCGCGGGACAGGGAGTCGGCTACACCTTC.

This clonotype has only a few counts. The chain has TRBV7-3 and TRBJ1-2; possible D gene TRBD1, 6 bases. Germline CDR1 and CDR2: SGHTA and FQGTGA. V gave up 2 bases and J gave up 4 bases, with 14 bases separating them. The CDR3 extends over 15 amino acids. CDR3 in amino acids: CASSLEGGHLYGYTF. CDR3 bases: TGTGCCAGCAGCTTAGAGGGGGGGCACCTCTATGGCTACACCTTC.

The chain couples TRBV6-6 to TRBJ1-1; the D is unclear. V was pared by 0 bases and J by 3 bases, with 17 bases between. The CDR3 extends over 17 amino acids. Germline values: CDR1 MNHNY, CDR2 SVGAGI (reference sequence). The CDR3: CASSYSSRMGFHTEAFF. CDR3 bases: TGTGCCAGCAGTTACTCGTCCAGGATGGGTTTTCACACTGAAGCTTTCTTT.

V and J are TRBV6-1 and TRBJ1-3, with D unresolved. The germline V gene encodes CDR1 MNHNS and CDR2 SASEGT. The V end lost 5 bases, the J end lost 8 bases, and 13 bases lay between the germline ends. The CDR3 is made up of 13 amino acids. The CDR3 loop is CASSQRAGDTIYF. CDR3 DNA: TGTGCCAGCAGTCAGAGGGCAGGAGACACCATATATTTT.

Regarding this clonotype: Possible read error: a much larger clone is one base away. The CDR3 is CASSLGGQDQPQYF. CDR3 bases: TGTGCCAGCAGTTTGGGTGGACAAGACCAGCCCCAGTATTTT. The chain is built from TRBV12-3 or TRBV12-4 and TRBJ1-5, with D possibly being TRBD1 (5 bases). The J call may be faulty, since TRBJ2-3 better matches the DNA end. The CDR3 runs to 14 residues.

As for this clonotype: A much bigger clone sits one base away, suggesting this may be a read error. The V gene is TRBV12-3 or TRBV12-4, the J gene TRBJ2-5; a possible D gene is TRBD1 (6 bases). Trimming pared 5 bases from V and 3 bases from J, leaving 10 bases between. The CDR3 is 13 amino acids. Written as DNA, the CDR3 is TGTGCCAGCAGTCAACAGGGAGAAGAGACCCAGTACTTC. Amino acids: CASSQQGEETQYF.

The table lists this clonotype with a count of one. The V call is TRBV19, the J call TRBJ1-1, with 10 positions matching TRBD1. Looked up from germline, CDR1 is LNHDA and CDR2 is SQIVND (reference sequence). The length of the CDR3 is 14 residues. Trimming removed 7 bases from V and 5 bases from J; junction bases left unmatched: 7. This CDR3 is CASMGTGVRTEAFF. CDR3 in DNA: TGTGCCAGTATGGGGACAGGGGTAAGGACTGAAGCTTTCTTT.

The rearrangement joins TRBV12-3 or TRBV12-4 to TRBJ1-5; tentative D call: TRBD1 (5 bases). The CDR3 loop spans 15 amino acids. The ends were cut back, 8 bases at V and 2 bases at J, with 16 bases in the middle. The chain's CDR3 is CASRRGLRGNQPQHF. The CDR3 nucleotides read TGTGCCAGCCGCCGGGGCTTGAGGGGCAATCAGCCCCAGCATTTT.

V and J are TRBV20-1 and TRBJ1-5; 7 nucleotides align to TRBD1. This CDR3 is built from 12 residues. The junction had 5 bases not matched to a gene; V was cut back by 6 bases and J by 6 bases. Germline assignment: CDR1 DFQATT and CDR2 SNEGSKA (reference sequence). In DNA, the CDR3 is TGCAGTGCGCGACAGGGAGGTCAGCCCCAGCATTTT. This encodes CSARQGGQPQHF.

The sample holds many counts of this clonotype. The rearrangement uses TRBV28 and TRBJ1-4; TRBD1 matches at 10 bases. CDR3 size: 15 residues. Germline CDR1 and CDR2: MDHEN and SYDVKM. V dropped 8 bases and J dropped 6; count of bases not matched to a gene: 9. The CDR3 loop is CASSTDGTGDEKLFF. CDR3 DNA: TGTGCCAGCTCAACTGACGGGACAGGGGATGAAAAACTGTTTTTT.

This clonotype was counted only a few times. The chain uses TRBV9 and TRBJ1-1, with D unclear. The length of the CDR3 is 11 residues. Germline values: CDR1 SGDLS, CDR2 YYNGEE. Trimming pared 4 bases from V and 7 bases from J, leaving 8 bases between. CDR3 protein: CASSNQDEAFF. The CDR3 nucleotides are TGTGCCAGCAGCAACCAGGATGAAGCTTTCTTT.

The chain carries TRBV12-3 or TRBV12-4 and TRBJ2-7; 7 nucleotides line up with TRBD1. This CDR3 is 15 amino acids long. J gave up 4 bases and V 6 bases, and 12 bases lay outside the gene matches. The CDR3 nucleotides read TGTGCCAGCAGCCCCGCCGACAGGGTTGGGTACGAGCAGTACTTC. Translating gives CASSPADRVGYEQYF.

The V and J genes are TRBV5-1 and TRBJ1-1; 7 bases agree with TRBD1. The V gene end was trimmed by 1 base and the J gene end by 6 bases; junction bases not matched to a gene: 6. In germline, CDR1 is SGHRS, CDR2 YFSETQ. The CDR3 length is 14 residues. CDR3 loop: CASSLKGASAEAFF. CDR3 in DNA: TGCGCCAGCAGCTTGAAGGGGGCCTCGGCTGAAGCTTTCTTT.

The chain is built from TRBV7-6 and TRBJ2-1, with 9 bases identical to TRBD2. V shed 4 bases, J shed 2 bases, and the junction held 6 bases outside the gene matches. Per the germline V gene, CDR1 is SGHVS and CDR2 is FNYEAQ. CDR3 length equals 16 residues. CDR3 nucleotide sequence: TGTGCCAGCAGCTCCATTGGCGGGAGGGCCTACAATGAGCAGTTCTTC. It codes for CASSSIGGRAYNEQFF.

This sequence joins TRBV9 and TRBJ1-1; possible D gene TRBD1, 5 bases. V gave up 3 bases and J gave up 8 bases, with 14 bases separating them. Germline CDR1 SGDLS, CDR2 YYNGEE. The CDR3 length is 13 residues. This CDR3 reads CASSAKGLREAFF. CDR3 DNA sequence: TGTGCCAGCAGCGCGAAGGGACTCAGGGAAGCTTTCTTT.